The 32 T cell receptor beta chains presented below share a single source sample, sequenced in a study of identical twins. TCRdb reprocessed the 5' RACE reads with MiXCR, giving one entry per CDR3 protein. The table lists hundreds of thousands of distinct CDR3 sequences, around 8.3% of them singletons. These data were likewise used in another study, on yellow fever vaccine responses in identical twins.

What was sequenced was PBMCs. These receptors all come from a woman under 30 in good health.

The chain employs TRBV28 and TRBJ2-5, with D perhaps matching TRBD2 (5 bases). Trimming pared 7 bases from V and 6 bases from J, leaving 24 bases between. Germline V lookup: CDR1 MDHEN, CDR2 SYDVKM. This CDR3 has 16 amino acids. CDR3 residues: CASKANPGPREQTQYF. DNA of the CDR3: TGTGCCAGCAAGGCCAACCCGGGCCCTCGGGAACAGACCCAGTACTTC.

The chain couples TRBV19 to TRBJ2-3; TRBD1 matches 8 bases. CDR3 length: 15 residues. V gave up 7 bases and J gave up 2 bases; unmatched junction bases: 8. The germline CDR1 and CDR2 sequences are LNHDA and SQIVND (reference sequence). The CDR3 DNA is TGTGCCAGTACCCTCGGACAGGGTTACACAGATACGCAGTATTTT. Translated, it gives CASTLGQGYTDTQYF.

This clonotype was detected many times. The chain joins TRBV5-1 to TRBJ2-1; TRBD1 is a possible D gene (6 bases). Germline V lookup: CDR1 SGHRS, CDR2 YFSETQ. Trimming cost V 2 bases and J 1 base, with 10 bases left between them. The CDR3 extends over 15 amino acids. The chain's CDR3 is CASSFDGQSYNEQFF. Here the CDR3 DNA reads TGCGCCAGCAGCTTTGACGGACAGTCCTACAATGAGCAGTTCTTC.

There are many counts of this clonotype. The chain couples TRBV7-9 to TRBJ2-7, with TRBD1 as a possible D gene (5 bases). Germline V lookup: CDR1 SEHNR, CDR2 FQNEAQ (reference sequence). V lost 0 bases to trimming and J lost 4 bases, with 10 bases between them. This CDR3 has 14 amino acids. CDR3 residues: CASSLAVRDYEQYF. The CDR3 DNA reads as TGTGCCAGCAGCTTAGCGGTCAGGGATTACGAGCAGTACTTC.

In its sample, this clonotype was seen a few times. This sequence joins TRBV12-3 or TRBV12-4 and TRBJ2-3; the match to TRBD2 covers 7 bases. The CDR3 spans 16 residues. The junction had 8 bases not matched to a gene; V was cut back by 5 bases and J by 0 bases. CDR3 region: CASSDSLADSTDTQYF. The CDR3, as DNA: TGTGCCAGCAGTGACTCTCTAGCGGACAGCACAGATACGCAGTATTTT.

The V and J genes are TRBV5-5 and TRBJ2-7; 8 bases align to TRBD2. The CDR3 sequence is 15 residues long. J was trimmed by 2 bases and V by 3 bases; bases with no gene match: 7. Looked up from germline, CDR1 is SGHKS and CDR2 is YYEKEE (reference sequence). The CDR3 region is CASSWGGLGAYEQYF. The DNA for the CDR3 is TGTGCCAGCAGCTGGGGGGGACTAGGAGCCTACGAGCAGTACTTC.

This clonotype was recorded many times. The V gene is TRBV15, the J gene TRBJ2-5; D remains ambiguous. Trimming cost V 5 bases and J 8 bases, with 18 bases left between them. Germline-derived CDR1 and CDR2 are LNHNV and YYDKDF (reference sequence). The CDR3 sequence is 14 residues long. CDR3 region: CATSPSVVSRTQYF. Here the CDR3 DNA reads TGTGCCACCAGCCCTTCAGTCGTATCGCGTACCCAGTACTTC.

This clonotype was detected many times. The CDR3 DNA reads TGTGCCATCAGTGAACTGGGGGCAAACTCCTACGAGCAGTACTTC. This sequence encodes CAISELGANSYEQYF. The chain uses TRBV10-3 and TRBJ2-7, with a weak D call TRBD1 (6 bases). Germline V gene sequence: CDR1 ENHRY, CDR2 SYGVKD. This CDR3 is 15 amino acids long. Trimming shortened V by 3 bases and J by 0 bases, and 12 bases separated the two germline ends.

The V gene is TRBV29-1, the J gene TRBJ1-1, with D perhaps matching TRBD1 (5 bases). Trimming stripped 5 bases from V and 1 base from J, with 11 bases between. Germline CDR1 reads SQVTM; CDR2 reads ANQGSEA. The CDR3 is made up of 13 amino acids. This CDR3 reads CSVLGGRNTEAFF. CDR3 in DNA: TGCAGCGTTCTGGGGGGAAGGAACACTGAAGCTTTCTTT.

In its sample, this clonotype was seen a few times. This sequence joins TRBV7-2 and TRBJ2-2, with D unclear. Germline CDR1 reads SGHTA; CDR2 reads FQGNSA. This CDR3 contains 13 residues. The germline V and J ends were trimmed by 5 bases and 6 bases, with 10 bases remaining between them. CDR3 amino acids: CASSLQPSGELFF. CDR3 sequence (DNA): TGTGCCAGCAGCCTACAACCGTCCGGGGAGCTGTTTTTT.

This clonotype has just a few counts. One base away lies a much larger clone, so this may be a sequencing read error. The J gene is TRBJ2-7, the V gene TRBV2; TRBD1 is a possible D gene (6 bases). Deletions cut 8 bases from V and 2 bases from J, with 13 bases between. This CDR3 contains 13 residues. Germline-derived CDR1 and CDR2 are SNHLY and FYNNEI. The CDR3 nucleotides read TGTGCCAGCTTGTTTGGACAGACCTACGAGCAGTACTTC. Its translation is CASLFGQTYEQYF.

This rearrangement joins TRBV19 to TRBJ2-1; 8 bases line up with TRBD2. The germline V gene encodes CDR1 LNHDA and CDR2 SQIVND (reference sequence). The V segment lost 5 bases and the J segment 8 bases; nucleotides outside the gene matches: 8. The CDR3 runs 14 residues. The CDR3 is CASSSRLAFDEQFF. The CDR3 bases are TGTGCCAGTAGTTCCCGACTAGCGTTTGATGAGCAGTTCTTC.

The genes are TRBV5-5 and TRBJ1-4; D not resolved. The CDR3 loop spans 16 amino acids. Germline loops: CDR1 SGHKS, CDR2 YYEKEE (reference sequence). Trimming left V 3 bases short and J 4 bases short, with 16 bases between. As DNA, the CDR3 is TGTGCCAGCAGCTCCTACCAGCAATCCGGTAATGAAAAACTGTTTTTT. Translation gives CASSSYQQSGNEKLFF.

This clonotype was counted between two and nine times. The chain employs TRBV4-3 and TRBJ2-7; D unresolved. V was pared by 3 bases and J by 2 bases, with 14 bases between. The CDR3 contains 15 residues. The germline V gene encodes CDR1 LGHNA and CDR2 YSLEER. CDR3 loop: CASSHGAGIAYEQYF. In DNA, the CDR3 is TGCGCCAGCAGCCACGGTGCCGGTATCGCCTACGAGCAGTACTTC.

The chain joins TRBV6-5 to TRBJ2-7; maybe TRBD1 (6 bases). The CDR3 has 14 amino acids. The V gene lost 6 bases and the J gene lost 2 bases, with 14 bases spanning the gap. CDR1 and CDR2 (germline): MNHEY, SVGAGI. CDR3 nucleotides: TGTGCCAGCAGCTACCTGGACAGTCCCTACGAGCAGTACTTC. Translation: CASSYLDSPYEQYF.

This clonotype was observed at least ten times. The chain employs TRBV12-3 or TRBV12-4 and TRBJ2-2, with TRBD2 as a possible D gene (6 bases). V was trimmed by 7 bases and J by 3 bases, leaving 18 bases between them. The CDR3 is 16 amino acids. CDR3 DNA sequence: TGTGCCAGCAATCACAGACTAGGAGGTGACACCGGGGAGCTGTTTTTT. Protein product: CASNHRLGGDTGELFF.

The J gene is TRBJ2-7, the V gene TRBV27, with 8 nucleotides matching TRBD2. This CDR3 has 14 residues. CDR1 MNHEY and CDR2 SMNVEV come from the germline V gene (reference sequence). The junction had 8 bases not matched to a gene; V was cut back by 8 bases and J by 2 bases. The CDR3 protein is CASSMGAGAYEQYF. In nucleotides, the CDR3 is TGTGCCAGCTCAATGGGAGCGGGAGCCTACGAGCAGTACTTC.

The rearrangement links TRBV6-2 or TRBV6-3 to TRBJ2-4; 8 positions agree with TRBD2. Trimming took 7 bases from V and 0 from J; bases not matched to a gene: 14. There are 18 residues in the CDR3. Germline V gene data show CDR1 as MNHEY and CDR2 as SVGEGT. CDR3 region: CASTGGRPLDLAKNIQYF. DNA for the CDR3: TGTGCCAGCACCGGCGGGAGGCCACTCGACCTAGCCAAAAACATTCAGTACTTC.

This clonotype was counted between two and nine times. The CDR3 region has the DNA TGTGCCAGCAGCCAGGCCAACAGTTACTACGAGCAGTACTTC. Translated, it gives CASSQANSYYEQYF. V gene TRBV14 combines with J gene TRBJ2-7; no clear D. V was shortened by 3 bases and J by 3 bases, with 12 bases between the two germline ends. Per the germline V gene, CDR1 is SGHDN and CDR2 is FVKESK. CDR3 length: 14 residues.

This chain connects TRBV7-9 to TRBJ2-5; D unresolved. CDR3 size: 13 residues. Between the trimmed V and J ends, which lost 0 bases and 7 bases, there was a span of 9 bases. CDR1 is SEHNR, CDR2 FQNEAQ, per germline (reference sequence). The CDR3 nucleotides read TGTGCCAGCAGCTTAGCGGACGGCTCGACCCAGTACTTC. This translates into CASSLADGSTQYF.

This clonotype was recorded a few times. CDR3 in DNA: TGTGCCAGCAGCTTAGGACAGATTTCCTACAATGAGCAGTTCTTC. It translates to CASSLGQISYNEQFF. This sequence joins TRBV11-2 and TRBJ2-1, with D perhaps TRBD1 (5 bases). The CDR3 totals 15 residues. V lost 1 base and J 1 base, leaving 8 bases between the germline ends. CDR1 is SGHAT and CDR2 is FQNNGV in the germline V gene.

V gene TRBV7-9 combines with J gene TRBJ1-1; 7 bases are a match to TRBD1. There are 15 residues in the CDR3. Per the germline V gene, CDR1 is SEHNR and CDR2 is FQNEAQ (reference sequence). V lost 1 base, J lost 1 base, and 3 bases stayed unmatched. CDR3 coding DNA: TGTGCCAGCAGCTTAGGGAGGGGGCAGAACACTGAAGCTTTCTTT. It yields the protein CASSLGRGQNTEAFF. Looking up the rest from reference TRBV7-9 and TRBJ1-1 gives the full variable domain: DTGVSQNPRHKITKRGQNVTFRCDPISEHNRLYWYRQTLGQGPEFLTYFQNEAQLEKSRLLSDRFSAERPKGSFSTLEIQRTEQGDSAMYLCASSLGRGQNTEAFFGQGTRLTVV.

This clonotype was picked up a small number of times. The chain couples TRBV29-1 to TRBJ2-7; D is perhaps TRBD1 (6 bases). Trimming removed 7 bases at V and 2 bases at J, with 18 bases between. Germline CDR1 and CDR2: SQVTM and ANQGSEA. The CDR3 extends over 14 amino acids. Here the CDR3 reads CSAHSGTSPYEQYF. CDR3 in DNA: TGCAGCGCCCACTCCGGGACAAGTCCCTACGAGCAGTACTTC.

There are a few counts of this clonotype. The rearrangement uses TRBV28 and TRBJ2-7, with TRBD2 as a possible D gene (7 bases). Germline V gene data show CDR1 as MDHEN and CDR2 as SYDVKM. V was trimmed by 5 bases and J by 0 bases, leaving 17 bases between them. This CDR3 region has 16 residues. This chain's CDR3 is CASSPSGGAGSYEQYF. The CDR3 nucleotides read TGTGCCAGCAGTCCCTCTGGGGGGGCCGGCTCCTACGAGCAGTACTTC.

This clonotype was found many times. The rearrangement links TRBV27 to TRBJ2-1; D uncertain. Germline-derived CDR1 and CDR2 are MNHEY and SMNVEV (reference sequence). The CDR3 totals 15 residues. V gave up 4 bases and J gave up 0 bases, with 10 bases separating them. The CDR3 DNA reads TGTGCCAGCAGTTCCATCCGGAGCTCCTACAATGAGCAGTTCTTC. This codes for CASSSIRSSYNEQFF.

This clonotype was observed a few times. The chain employs TRBV9 and TRBJ2-5, with a possible D match to TRBD1 (5 bases). The V gene lost 1 base and the J gene lost 1 base, with 8 bases spanning the gap. The length of the CDR3 is 14 residues. Germline V gene sequence: CDR1 SGDLS, CDR2 YYNGEE. Here the CDR3 reads CASSVSRGQETQYF. For the CDR3, the DNA is TGTGCCAGCAGCGTATCTAGGGGCCAAGAGACCCAGTACTTC.

The J gene is TRBJ2-5, the V gene TRBV23-1; the match to TRBD1 covers 8 bases. TRBV23-1 is an ORF, and what it does is uncertain. V gave up 4 bases and J gave up 0 bases; unmatched junction bases: 10. The length of the CDR3 is 17 residues. The CDR3 loop reads CASSRDRRRGHQETQYF. CDR3 nucleotides: TGCGCCAGCAGTCGGGACAGGAGGAGGGGGCACCAAGAGACCCAGTACTTC.

V is TRBV3-1 and J is TRBJ1-2, with TRBD1 as a possible D gene (5 bases). The V gene's germline CDR1 is LGHDT and CDR2 YNNKEL (reference sequence). V was pared by 4 bases and J by 9 bases, with 21 bases between. This CDR3 region has 15 residues. As DNA, the CDR3 is TGTGCCAGCAGCCGATTCACCGGGACGGCCGTTAGCTACACCTTC. Its protein is CASSRFTGTAVSYTF.

The sample holds many counts of this clonotype. CDR3 in amino acids: CASSLSNSPLHF. As DNA, the CDR3 is TGTGCCAGCAGCTTAAGTAATTCACCCCTCCACTTT. V usage is TRBV7-2 and J usage is TRBJ1-6; D remains ambiguous. From germline, CDR1 is SGHTA and CDR2 FQGNSA. CDR3 length: 12 amino acids. Deletions cut 2 bases from V and 6 bases from J, with 2 bases between.

The chain carries TRBV5-1 and TRBJ1-6; no clear D gene. CDR1 is SGHRS, CDR2 YFSETQ, per germline. The CDR3 loop spans 13 amino acids. V was cut by 5 bases and J by 7 bases, with 10 bases left in between. The CDR3 is CASRPTSNSPLHF. The CDR3 DNA is TGCGCCAGCAGACCAACGTCCAATTCACCCCTCCACTTT.

This chain uses TRBV27 with TRBJ2-5; 12 bases fit TRBD1. Trimming cost V 5 bases and J 6 bases; bases outside gene matches: 10. The length of the CDR3 is 16 residues. The germline V gene has CDR1 MNHEY and CDR2 SMNVEV (reference sequence). The CDR3 protein is CASSPPSGTGGQTQYF. The CDR3 DNA is TGTGCCAGCAGTCCCCCATCCGGGACAGGGGGCCAGACCCAGTACTTC.

A remark on this clonotype: A read error is possible here, since a much larger clone lies one base away. This rearrangement joins TRBV9 to TRBJ1-1; D not resolved. The length of the CDR3 is 16 residues. Trimming stripped 0 bases from V and 0 bases from J, with 12 bases between. Germline V CDR1 and CDR2: SGDLS, YYNGEE. CDR3 amino acids: CASSVATETMNTEAFF. The CDR3, as DNA: TGTGCCAGCAGCGTAGCTACCGAAACCATGAACACTGAAGCTTTCTTT.